Reported below is one T cell receptor beta chain. Its target is unknown. This record belongs to a study of CD8+ T cells in alopecia areata. Study at large: Patients received oral tofacitinib, 5 to 10 mg twice daily, for moderate-to-severe alopecia areata. The study, taken as a whole, reports: The treated group had a single nonresponder, limiting CD8+ expansion-response conclusions. Scalp lesions, especially in alopecia totalis/universalis, had higher clonality than normal scalp.

Trimming cost V 2 bases and J 6 bases, with 16 bases left between them. Germline CDR1 and CDR2: MNHNS and SASEGT. The CDR3 runs 15 residues. In each case, RNA was isolated and then reverse transcribed into cDNA as the sequencing template. This table comes from immunoSEQ multiplex PCR, and its TCRdb copy is limited to in-frame clones, with some not included. There are about 200,000 clones in the sample; roughly two fifths occur only once, and around 0.48% lies in the top ten. Treatment indicated: oral pan-JAK inhibitor, 5-10 mg twice daily. It was from alopecia areata patients that lesional scalp punch biopsies and peripheral blood were collected.

Here the sequenced sample was CD4+ T cells sorted from blood, taken at roughly week 30, from a patient treated with tofacitinib. This clonotype was obtained from a human donor with alopecia areata. J is TRBJ1-2 and V is TRBV6-1; D perhaps matches TRBD1 (6 bases). The CDR3 is CASSEFPTGYNGYTF. CDR3 nucleotide sequence: TGTGCCAGCAGTGAATTCCCGACAGGATACAATGGCTACACCTTC.